This TCR beta chain comes out of a study of blood T cell repertoires in COVID-19 (dated by TCRdb to the early 2020s). Regarding the study in general: Samples from collaborators originated in the United States, Italy and Spain and spanned both the acute and convalescent phases of COVID-19. The samples were drawn from the first 160 participants of the ongoing ImmuneRACE study and from roughly 1,300 subjects provided by 6 global collaborators. The prospective study material was composed of cDNA or gDNA derived from T cells, B-cell-depleted T cells, or PBMCs. Sample metadata almost always included a de-identified subject ID, COVID-19 status, age in years and sex. Subjects who had been exposed to COVID-19, were actively infected with it, or had recovered from it provided the deeply sampled blood TCRbeta repertoires that made up the dataset. The repertoires were made available in a free public database intended to serve as a resource for research on the immune response to SARS-CoV-2. Where available, HLA class I and class II types were obtained from metadata supplied by the sample provider rather than from assay-based typing. Beyond this particular receptor, the publication reports: The amount of clinical and demographic metadata varied by source and participant and was provided uncurated.

The immunoSEQ Assay, a bias-controlled multiplex PCR, was used to amplify TCRbeta CDR3 regions from genomic DNA. From the authors' description of their analysis: The number of nucleated cells in each sample was estimated from the amplification of reference gene primers within the assay. To quantify the absolute abundance of each unique TCRbeta CDR3 rearrangement, sequence reads were collapsed and filtered. For each sample, productive Simpson clonality was calculated as the square root of Simpson's diversity index across productive rearrangements. TCRdb limited this immuneACCESS table to in-frame rearrangements with V and J called. A share of clones is missing; checked studies link under half to unresolved V genes, and the rest is unexplained. Clone size and the V and J calls come from that table; the DNA yielded D and trimming. The sample table contains 150,000 to 180,000 clones; only one count was recorded for approximately 85% of them. The ten largest clones add up to 0.6% to 0.65% of the sample.

At one collaborating source in Seattle, patients were enrolled during active infection and were followed longitudinally through the course of disease. Whole blood was collected in K2EDTA tubes by collaborating institutions according to the institutions' own protocols. For TCRbeta analysis, collaborators shipped samples in one of three forms: frozen whole blood, isolated PBMCs, or DNA extracted from either of those sample types. After removal of 5 bases from V and 1 base from J, the junction retains 3 bases not matched to a gene. Per the germline V gene, SGHTA is the CDR1 and FQGNSA is the CDR2. The CDR3 holds 16 amino acids from the cysteine to the phenylalanine. This entry keeps only the CDR3 DNA: 48 bases, framed from base 1. With regard to this clone: Its antigen target is currently unknown. No base quality values were provided; no much bigger clone lies one nucleotide off.

Rearrangement joined TRBV7-2 to TRBJ2-1, with 12 bases aligning to TRBD2. The sequence derives from a man aged 55 to 69 with COVID-19, enrolled during active disease. The sample was peripheral blood. The sequence in DNA is TGTGCCAGCAGCGCGCTAGCGGGAGGGTCCTACAATGAGCAGTTCTTC. This gives the protein CASSALAGGSYNEQFF.